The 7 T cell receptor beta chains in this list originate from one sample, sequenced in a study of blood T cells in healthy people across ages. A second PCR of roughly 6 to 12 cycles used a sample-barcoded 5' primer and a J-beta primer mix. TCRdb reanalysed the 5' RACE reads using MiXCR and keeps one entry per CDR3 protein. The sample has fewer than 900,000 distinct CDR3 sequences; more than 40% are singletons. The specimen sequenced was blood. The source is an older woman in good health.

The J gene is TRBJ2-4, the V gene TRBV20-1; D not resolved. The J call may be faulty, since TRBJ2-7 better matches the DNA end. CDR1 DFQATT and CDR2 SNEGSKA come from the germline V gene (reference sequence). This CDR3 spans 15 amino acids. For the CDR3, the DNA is TGCAGTGCTAGATCGCCCGGCAGGCGTACCTACGAGCAGTACTTC. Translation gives CSARSPGRRTYEQYF.

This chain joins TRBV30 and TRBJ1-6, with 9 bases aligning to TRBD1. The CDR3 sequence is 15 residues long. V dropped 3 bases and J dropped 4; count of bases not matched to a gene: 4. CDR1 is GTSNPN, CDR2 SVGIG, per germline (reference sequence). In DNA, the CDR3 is TGTGCCTGGAGCCACGGACAGGGGTATAATTCACCCCTCCACTTT. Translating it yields CAWSHGQGYNSPLHF.

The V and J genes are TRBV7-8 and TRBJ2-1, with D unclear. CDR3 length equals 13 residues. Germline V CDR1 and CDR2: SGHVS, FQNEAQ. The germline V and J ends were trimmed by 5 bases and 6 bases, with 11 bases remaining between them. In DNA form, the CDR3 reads TGTGCCAGCAGCCCCACATACCTCAATGAGCAGTTCTTC. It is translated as CASSPTYLNEQFF.

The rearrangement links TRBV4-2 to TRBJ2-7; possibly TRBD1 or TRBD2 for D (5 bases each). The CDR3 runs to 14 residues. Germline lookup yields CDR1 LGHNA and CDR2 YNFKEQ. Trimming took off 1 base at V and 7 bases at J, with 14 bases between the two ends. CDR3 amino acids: CASSQGTIWGEQYF. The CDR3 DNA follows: TGTGCCAGCAGCCAAGGTACCATCTGGGGGGAGCAGTACTTC.

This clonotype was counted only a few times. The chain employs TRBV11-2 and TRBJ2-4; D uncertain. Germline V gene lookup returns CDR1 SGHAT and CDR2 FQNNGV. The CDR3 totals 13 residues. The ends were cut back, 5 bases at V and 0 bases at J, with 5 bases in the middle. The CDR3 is CASSRIAKNIQYF. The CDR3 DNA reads TGTGCCAGCAGCAGGATAGCCAAAAACATTCAGTACTTC.

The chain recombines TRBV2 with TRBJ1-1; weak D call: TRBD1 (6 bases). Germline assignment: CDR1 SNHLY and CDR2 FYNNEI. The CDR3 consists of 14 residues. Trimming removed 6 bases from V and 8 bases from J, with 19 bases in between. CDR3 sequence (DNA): TGTGCCAGCAGCCTAACAGGGAGCTCCACGGAAGCTTTCTTT. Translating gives CASSLTGSSTEAFF. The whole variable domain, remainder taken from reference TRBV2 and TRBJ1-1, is EPEVTQTPSHQVTQMGQEVILRCVPISNHLYFYWYRQILGQKVEFLVSFYNNEISEKSEIFDDQFSVERPDGSNFTLKIRSTKLEDSAMYFCASSLTGSSTEAFFGQGTRLTVV.

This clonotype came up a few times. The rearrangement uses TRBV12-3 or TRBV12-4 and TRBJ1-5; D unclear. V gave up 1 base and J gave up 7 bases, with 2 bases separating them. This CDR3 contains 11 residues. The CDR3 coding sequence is TGTGCCAGCAGTTTAGGGCAGCCCCAGCATTTT. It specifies CASSLGQPQHF.